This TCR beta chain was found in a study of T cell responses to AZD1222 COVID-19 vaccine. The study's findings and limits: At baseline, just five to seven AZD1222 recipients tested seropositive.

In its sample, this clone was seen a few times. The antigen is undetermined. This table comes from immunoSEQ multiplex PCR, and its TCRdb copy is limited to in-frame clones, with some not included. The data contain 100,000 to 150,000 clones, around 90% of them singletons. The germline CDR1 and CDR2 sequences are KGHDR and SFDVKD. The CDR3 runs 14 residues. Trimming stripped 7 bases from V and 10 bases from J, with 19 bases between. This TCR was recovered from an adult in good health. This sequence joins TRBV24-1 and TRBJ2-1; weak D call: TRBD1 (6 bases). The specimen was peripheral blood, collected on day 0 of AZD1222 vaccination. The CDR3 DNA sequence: TGTGCCACCAGCATGACAGGCATGGAGCGGGAGCAGTTCTTC. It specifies CATSMTGMEREQFF.